Listed below are T cell receptor beta chains from one sample, sequenced in a study of T-cell memory formation after mild COVID-19. One entry per CDR3 protein, called by TCRdb with MiXCR from the 5' RACE reads. Found here are hundreds of thousands of distinct CDR3 sequences, about 22% of them singletons; the top ten hold roughly 8.1%. Sequenced: PBMCs or a T cell subset sorted from them (not recorded which). Every receptor here comes from an adult woman who had mild COVID-19 (a few samples of this study predate the infection). Cell type and time point are not known. The CDR3 runs from the conserved cysteine through the conserved F or W. Fields, in order: V gene, CDR3 protein.

V gene: TRBV29-1
CDR3 protein: CSVDVTAGGVEQFF

V gene: TRBV6-5
CDR3 protein: CASRSQNTEAFF

V gene: TRBV29-1
CDR3 protein: CSVESPGRMETQYF

V gene: TRBV7-2
CDR3 protein: CASSLAVMGSYNEQFF

V gene: TRBV5-1
CDR3 protein: CASSTGLVGDEQFF

V gene: TRBV28
CDR3 protein: CASSLRRITGELFF

V gene: TRBV5-6
CDR3 protein: CASTTPLMGTQYF

V gene: TRBV5-1
CDR3 protein: CASGLAGELYEQYF

V gene: TRBV5-6
CDR3 protein: CASSSTGTGRVFEAFF

V gene: TRBV30
CDR3 protein: CAWSVSGSYNQPQHF

V gene: TRBV4-1
CDR3 protein: CASSQEGQRYGYTF

V gene: TRBV12-3/TRBV12-4
CDR3 protein: CASSLLAPDTQYF

V gene: TRBV9
CDR3 protein: CASSVRGDYNEQFF

V gene: TRBV7-3
CDR3 protein: CASSSGGDGSGELFF

V gene: TRBV6-5
CDR3 protein: CASSYTLEREWDEQFF

V gene: TRBV6-5
CDR3 protein: CASRKGRSSYEQYF

V gene: TRBV20-1
CDR3 protein: CSATQGYNQPQHF

V gene: TRBV5-6
CDR3 protein: CASSRPDRGLLDEQYF

V gene: TRBV12-3/TRBV12-4
CDR3 protein: CASSLSRTGDGAETQYF

V gene: TRBV19
CDR3 protein: CASSASVGSRSYNEQFF

V gene: TRBV12-3/TRBV12-4
CDR3 protein: CASSLSGSLFF

V gene: TRBV12-3/TRBV12-4
CDR3 protein: CASSPGGAEWAKNIQYF

V gene: TRBV7-9
CDR3 protein: CASSLLGGIMGTEAFF

V gene: TRBV7-6
CDR3 protein: CASSPKAGRANEQFF

V gene: TRBV5-1
CDR3 protein: CASSGTSVTDTQYF

V gene: TRBV18
CDR3 protein: CASSPNFGTDNSPLHF

V gene: TRBV7-2
CDR3 protein: CASSFRFLADTQYF

V gene: TRBV12-3/TRBV12-4
CDR3 protein: CASTPGLAGGQETQYF

V gene: TRBV5-1
CDR3 protein: CASSLGQGIYTF

V gene: TRBV7-9
CDR3 protein: CASSTWTGRSDEQYF

V gene: TRBV5-1
CDR3 protein: CASSSGTRANEQFF

V gene: TRBV4-3
CDR3 protein: CASSQLGGTGELFF

V gene: TRBV20-1
CDR3 protein: CSATATGAGGYTF

V gene: TRBV5-4
CDR3 protein: CASSRTGVAEAFF

V gene: TRBV10-3
CDR3 protein: CAISSGPREIEQYF

V gene: TRBV15
CDR3 protein: CATSRDRQSSYEQYF

V gene: TRBV2
CDR3 protein: CASSERADRAAEKLFF

V gene: TRBV9
CDR3 protein: CASSGDGSEAFF

V gene: TRBV6-5
CDR3 protein: CASSWGLAGDTQYF

V gene: TRBV20-1
CDR3 protein: CSARVTGQTNYGYTF

V gene: TRBV12-3/TRBV12-4
CDR3 protein: CASSPDREWGYTF

V gene: TRBV3-1
CDR3 protein: CASSPTNSYGELFF